These T cell receptor beta chains were read from a single sample in a study of cytomegalovirus exposure and HLA in healthy donors. Repertoires were generated with immunoSEQ multiplex PCR, while TCRdb's copy carries only in-frame clones and drops some. Among around 63,000 clones listed, around 85% were seen once. The material sequenced was PBMCs. The source of these receptors is a young woman in good health and CMV-seronegative. Both conserved end residues are part of each CDR3. Each record gives: CDR3 DNA, CDR3 protein, D gene, V gene, J gene, clone size. A D gene is named only where the DNA matches it firmly. Clone size, where shown, is once, few, many, or a class for clones that have expanded.

TGTGCCAGCAGCTTGGGCTACCGGGAGCAGTTCTTC	CASSLGYREQFF	.	TRBV11-3	TRBJ2-1	.
TGTGCCAGCAGTGAATCAGTCTATGGCTACACCTTC	CASSESVYGYTF	.	TRBV25-1	TRBJ1-2	.
TGTGCCAGCAGCTTTGTCGGACTATCCATGGGAGAGACCCAGTACTTC	CASSFVGLSMGETQYF	.	TRBV5-6	TRBJ2-5	.
TGTGCCTGGGGCCGGGACAGGGACACTGAAGCTTTCTTT	CAWGRDRDTEAFF	TRBD1	TRBV30	TRBJ1-1	.
TGTGCCAGCAGCGAGGGCAGGATCAATCAGCCCCAGCATTTT	CASSEGRINQPQHF	.	TRBV25-1	TRBJ1-5	.
TGCGCCAGCAGCTCGACCGGGACAGAAACCGGGGAGCTGTTTTTT	CASSSTGTETGELFF	TRBD1	TRBV5-1	TRBJ2-2	.
TGCGCCAGCAGCTTGGACAGGGACGTAGCTTTCTTT	CASSLDRDVAFF	.	TRBV5-1	TRBJ1-1	.
TGCGCCAGCAGCGTGGGACAGGGACAAGAGACCCAGTACTTC	CASSVGQGQETQYF	TRBD1	TRBV5-1	TRBJ2-5	.
TGTGCCACACGGCGCAGGTCCTCTGGAAACACCATATATTTT	CATRRRSSGNTIYF	.	TRBV6-5	TRBJ1-3	few
TGCAGCGTTGAGGGGGAGACAGGGGGACCTGATACGCAGTATTTT	CSVEGETGGPDTQYF	TRBD1	TRBV29-1	TRBJ2-3	.
TGTGCCAGCAGCCATAGCGAGTCGAACCCGTGGGGCACTGAAGCTTTCTTT	CASSHSESNPWGTEAFF	.	TRBV7-9	TRBJ1-1	.
TGTGCCATCAGTGGTGAAGGGGCCCTGAGTCAGCCCCAGCATTTT	CAISGEGALSQPQHF	.	TRBV10-3	TRBJ1-5	.
TGTGCCAGCAGCGTAGGGGAGTACACCGGGGAGCTGTTTTTT	CASSVGEYTGELFF	.	TRBV9	TRBJ2-2	.
TGTCCGAATTTGGGGGCATTTTTGAACACTGAAGCTTTCTTT	CPNLGAFLNTEAFF	.	TRBV5-4	TRBJ1-1	.
TGCGCCAGCAGCTTAGTCGGCAGGGTGACAGATACGCAGTATTTT	CASSLVGRVTDTQYF	.	TRBV5-1	TRBJ2-3	.
TGTGCCAGCAGCTCTAATACAGTAGTCTCTGGAAACACCATATATTTT	CASSSNTVVSGNTIYF	.	TRBV7-9	TRBJ1-3	.
TGTGCCAGCAGCAGCGGGACTAGCGGGAGTGATAAGCAGTTCTTC	CASSSGTSGSDKQFF	TRBD2	TRBV9	TRBJ2-1	few
TGCGCCAGCAGTGAAGATGGCAGGGCGGAGAAGCCCCAGCATTTT	CASSEDGRAEKPQHF	.	TRBV10-1	TRBJ1-5	.
TGTTCCAGCAGCCCTCGGGGTACACCGCAGTATTTT	CSSSPRGTPQYF	.	TRBV7-9	TRBJ2-3	.
TGTGCCAGCAGCCCCCGGGTAGCGGGAAGGGATGAGCAGTTCTTC	CASSPRVAGRDEQFF	TRBD2	TRBV9	TRBJ2-1	.
TGTGCCATCTCCGACCGGGGGACGGACGTCACAGATACGCAGTATTTT	CAISDRGTDVTDTQYF	.	TRBV13	TRBJ2-3	.
TGTGCCAGCAGCTCGACAGGGCTCGTGGAACCCCTCCACTTT	CASSSTGLVEPLHF	TRBD1	TRBV6-5	TRBJ1-6	.
TGTGCCAGCAGTATTGGGGCTAGCGGGAACAATGAGCAGTTCTTC	CASSIGASGNNEQFF	TRBD2	TRBV5-4	TRBJ2-1	few
TGCGCCAGCAGCCAAGTTCTAGTTGTCGACAGGCCCCATGGCTACACCTTC	CASSQVLVVDRPHGYTF	.	TRBV4-3	TRBJ1-2	.
TGTGCCAGCTCACCTGGACTGCTGGATCAGCCCCAGCATTTT	CASSPGLLDQPQHF	.	TRBV18	TRBJ1-5	few
TGTGCCAGCAGCGTAGAATGGGCAGGGATAACAGATACGCAGTATTTT	CASSVEWAGITDTQYF	.	TRBV9	TRBJ2-3	.
TGTGCCAGCAGCTTATTCCTGTTACAAGAGACCCAGTACTTC	CASSLFLLQETQYF	.	TRBV7-8	TRBJ2-5	.
TGTGCCAGCGGGACTAGCGAGAGAGGGGCGCAGTATTTT	CASGTSERGAQYF	TRBD2	TRBV11-2	TRBJ2-3	.
TGCGCCAGCAGTCAGTTACCGGGATTGAACACCGGGGAGCTGTTTTTT	CASSQLPGLNTGELFF	.	TRBV5-1	TRBJ2-2	.